This record concerns one TCR beta chain sequence. J gave up 2 bases and V 5 bases, and 7 bases lay outside the gene matches. The CDR3 length is 15 residues. Looked up from germline, CDR1 is SGHNT and CDR2 is YENEEA. Here immunoSEQ multiplex PCR was the method, and the copy in TCRdb shows in-frame clones only, minus some. The sample records hundreds of thousands of clones, around 76% being singletons. The data were taken from a study of shared clonotypes between healthy human individuals. Recent acute infections and vaccinations were absent in the healthy HIV-negative adult donors. Unsorted samples relied on tens of millions of PBMCs, which served as the source of genomic DNA.

The source of this sequence is a woman in her forties in good health. Some clones in this sample may be carry-over from other donors' samples. The specimen sequenced was PBMCs. This sequence joins TRBV11-3 and TRBJ2-5; TRBD2 agrees at 8 bases. The CDR3 loop is CASSPGGAGQETQYF. The CDR3 DNA follows: TGTGCCAGCAGCCCCGGGGGGGCAGGACAAGAGACCCAGTACTTC.